This T cell receptor beta chain is drawn from a study of T cell responses to AZD1222 COVID-19 vaccine. Findings and limits, study-wide: Only a handful of AZD1222 recipients, more than 5 in all, had baseline seropositivity. Donors skewed white British and female; clonal diversity was possibly underestimated.

Libraries were prepared by immunoSEQ multiplex PCR; TCRdb keeps only in-frame clonotypes and omits some of them. The top ten hold 3% to 5% of the sample, which has 150,000 to 200,000 clones, 90% to 95% seen once. The CDR3 runs 14 residues. With V trimmed by 6 bases and J by 1 base, 2 bases remained unmatched. Germline V lookup: CDR1 WNHNN, CDR2 SYGVQD (reference sequence). With respect to this clone: Its antigen is currently unknown.

The chain has TRBV10-1 and TRBJ2-2, with TRBD1 matching over 7 bases. The specimen was peripheral blood, collected on day 0 of AZD1222 vaccination. This clonotype was obtained from an adult in good health. The CDR3 region is CASRQGLNTGELFF. In nucleotides, the CDR3 is TGCGCCAGCAGACAGGGGCTGAACACCGGGGAGCTGTTTTTT.